The entry below describes one TCR beta chain. A J-beta primer mix and a sample-barcoded 5' primer were used in a second PCR of roughly 7 to 12 cycles. TCRdb redid the calling of the 5' RACE reads with MiXCR, one entry per CDR3 protein. This sample has some 1.5 million distinct CDR3 sequences, with approximately 30% found just once. This entry comes from a study of blood T cells in healthy people across ages. V was pared by 7 bases and J by 0 bases, with 5 bases of the junction left unmatched. CDR3 length equals 14 residues. The receptor was isolated from a woman in her 30s in good health. The V and J genes are TRBV12-3 or TRBV12-4 and TRBJ2-7; 8 nucleotides align to TRBD1. Sample: blood. The CDR3 DNA is TGTGCCAGCACCGAGGGACAGGCCTCCTACGAGCAGTACTTC. Its translation: CASTEGQASYEQYF.